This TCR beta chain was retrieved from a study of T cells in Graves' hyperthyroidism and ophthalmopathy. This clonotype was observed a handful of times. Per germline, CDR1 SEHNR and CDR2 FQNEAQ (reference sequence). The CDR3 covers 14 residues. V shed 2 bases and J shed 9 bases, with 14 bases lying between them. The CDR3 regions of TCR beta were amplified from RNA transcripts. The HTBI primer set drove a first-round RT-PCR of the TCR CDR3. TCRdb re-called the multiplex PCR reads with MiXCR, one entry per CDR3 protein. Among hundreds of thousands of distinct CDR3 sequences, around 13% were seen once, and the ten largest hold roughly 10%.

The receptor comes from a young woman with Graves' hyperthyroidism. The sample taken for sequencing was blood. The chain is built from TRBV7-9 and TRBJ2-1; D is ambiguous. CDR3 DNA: TGTGCCAGCAGCTTATGGACGACGGCTGGTGAGCAGTTCTTC. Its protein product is CASSLWTTAGEQFF. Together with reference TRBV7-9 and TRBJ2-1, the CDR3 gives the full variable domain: DTGVSQNPRHKITKRGQNVTFRCDPISEHNRLYWYRQTLGQGPEFLTYFQNEAQLEKSRLLSDRFSAERPKGSFSTLEIQRTEQGDSAMYLCASSLWTTAGEQFFGPGTRLTVL.